The 25 T cell receptor beta chains reported below all come from one sample, sequenced in a study of shared clonotypes between healthy human individuals. Method: immunoSEQ multiplex PCR; TCRdb's copy keeps in-frame clones and lacks some. Here the sample spans 1.5 million to 1.9 million clones, 95% to 99% being singletons. Sequencing input: naive CD4+ T cells sorted from blood. Noted subset: CD45RA+ positively selected. These receptors were obtained from a man aged 25-45 years in good health.

With regard to this clone: The sample contains more than one DNA sequence encoding this CDR3. The rearrangement links TRBV2 to TRBJ2-5; unclear D gene. V was clipped by 2 bases and J by 2 bases, with 6 bases between them. The germline V gene encodes CDR1 SNHLY and CDR2 FYNNEI. This CDR3 region has 13 residues. The CDR3 sequence is CASSEYTQETQYF. The CDR3 coding sequence is TGTGCCAGCAGTGAATACACGCAAGAGACCCAGTACTTC.

The V call is TRBV5-4, the J call TRBJ1-3; D might be TRBD1 (6 bases). From germline, CDR1 is SGHNT and CDR2 YYREEE (reference sequence). Trimming shortened V by 4 bases and J by 0 bases, and 11 bases separated the two germline ends. CDR3 length equals 15 residues. CDR3 nucleotides: TGTGCCAGCAGCGTAGGACAGACCTCTGGAAACACCATATATTTT. This translates into CASSVGQTSGNTIYF.

CDR3 protein: CASSPFAQGASTEAFF. CDR3 DNA sequence: TGTGCCAGCTCACCATTTGCACAGGGGGCTAGCACTGAAGCTTTCTTT. The chain carries TRBV18 and TRBJ1-1; 9 bases fit TRBD1. The CDR3 has 16 residues. V shed 2 bases, J shed 4 bases, and the junction held 8 bases outside the gene matches. Germline V gene data show CDR1 as KGHSH and CDR2 as LQKENI.

The gene calls are TRBV4-1 and TRBJ2-1; tentatively, D is TRBD1 (5 bases). Trimming took off 1 base at V and 10 bases at J, with 8 bases between the two ends. The CDR3 extends over 12 amino acids. In germline, CDR1 is MGHRA, CDR2 YSYEKL. The CDR3 loop reads CASSQGGLEQFF. The CDR3 DNA sequence: TGCGCCAGCAGCCAAGGGGGCCTCGAGCAGTTCTTC.

The V call is TRBV11-2, the J call TRBJ1-5; no clear D gene. Trimming removed 1 base from V and 2 bases from J, with 9 bases in between. Germline CDR1 is SGHAT and CDR2 is FQNNGV. This CDR3 contains 15 residues. CDR3 bases: TGTGCCAGCAGCTTAGGAGAGAGAGGCAATCAGCCCCAGCATTTT. Residues: CASSLGERGNQPQHF.

The chain employs TRBV10-3 and TRBJ2-1, with D unresolved. Trimming took off 2 bases at V and 11 bases at J, with 13 bases between the two ends. Germline V lookup: CDR1 ENHRY, CDR2 SYGVKD. This CDR3 has 13 residues. The CDR3 bases are TGTGCCATCAGTGAGGTCGGGCCCGCTAAGCAGTTCTTC. Its protein is CAISEVGPAKQFF.

This clone was picked up one time. The chain carries TRBV10-3 and TRBJ2-2, with D hard to call. Deletions cut 7 bases from V and 0 bases from J, with 9 bases between. The CDR3 length is 14 residues. Germline CDR1 reads ENHRY; CDR2 reads SYGVKD. The CDR3 nucleotides are TGTGCCATCACGAACTGGGCGAACACCGGGGAGCTGTTTTTT. As protein: CAITNWANTGELFF.

V is TRBV5-4 and J is TRBJ2-2; no clear D gene. Looked up from germline, CDR1 is SGHNT and CDR2 is YYREEE (reference sequence). The CDR3 runs to 11 residues. The V and J ends lost 3 bases and 6 bases respectively, with 3 bases between them. This chain's CDR3 is CASSWSGELFF. The CDR3 DNA follows: TGTGCCAGCAGCTGGTCCGGGGAGCTGTTTTTT.

This chain joins TRBV5-4 and TRBJ1-2; perhaps TRBD1 as D (6 bases). The CDR3 is 14 residues long. V was clipped by 0 bases and J by 6 bases, with 12 bases between them. Germline V CDR1 and CDR2: SGHNT, YYREEE (reference sequence). DNA of the CDR3: TGTGCCAGCAGCTTGGCGCAGGGGATGGATGGCTACACCTTC. Amino acids: CASSLAQGMDGYTF.

This chain links TRBV11-2 with TRBJ2-1, with 13 positions matching TRBD2. This CDR3 is 17 amino acids long. Germline assignment: CDR1 SGHAT and CDR2 FQNNGV. V lost 5 bases to trimming and J lost 5 bases; unmatched junction nucleotides: 9. CDR3 loop: CASSRNTGTSGNNEQFF. The DNA for the CDR3 is TGTGCCAGCAGCCGTAATACTGGGACTAGCGGGAACAATGAGCAGTTCTTC.

The CDR3 loop is CASSPGGGYNEQFF. The DNA for the CDR3 is TGCGCCAGCTCTCCAGGAGGGGGTTACAATGAGCAGTTCTTC. This chain links TRBV5-1 with TRBJ2-1, with D perhaps matching TRBD1 or TRBD2 (6 bases each). V was pared by 7 bases and J by 4 bases, with 15 bases between. Germline V gene lookup returns CDR1 SGHRS and CDR2 YFSETQ. The CDR3 loop spans 14 amino acids.

CDR3 bases: TGTGCCAGCCTGGCGACAGTCTACGAGCAGTACTTC. This codes for CASLATVYEQYF. This chain joins TRBV6-1 and TRBJ2-7, with a possible D match to TRBD1 (5 bases). The germline V gene has CDR1 MNHNS and CDR2 SASEGT. V lost 8 bases, J lost 3 bases, and 11 bases lay in between. This CDR3 comprises 12 residues.

The chain's CDR3 is CASSGGLAGDLTYEQYF. The CDR3 coding sequence is TGCGCCAGCAGTGGGGGACTAGCGGGAGATCTAACCTACGAGCAGTACTTC. The chain is built from TRBV10-1 and TRBJ2-7, with 14 bases matching TRBD2. The CDR3 runs to 17 residues. The V gene's germline CDR1 is WNHNN and CDR2 SYGVQD (reference sequence). The junction had 7 bases not matched to a gene; V was cut back by 4 bases and J by 2 bases.

The rearrangement uses TRBV5-1 and TRBJ2-1; D might be TRBD2 (5 bases). The germline V gene encodes CDR1 SGHRS and CDR2 YFSETQ. The CDR3 is 15 amino acids. The V and J ends lost 4 bases and 4 bases respectively, with 15 bases between them. CDR3 loop: CASSLVELVYNEQFF. In DNA, the CDR3 is TGCGCCAGCAGCCTGGTGGAACTAGTATACAATGAGCAGTTCTTC.

The table lists this clone with a count of one. The chain combines TRBV7-3 with TRBJ2-3, with 8 bases aligning to TRBD1. The V gene's germline CDR1 is SGHTA and CDR2 FQGTGA. There are 14 residues in the CDR3. J gave up 4 bases and V 6 bases, and 6 bases lay outside the gene matches. CDR3 in amino acids: CASSHDRGADTQYF. CDR3 coding DNA: TGTGCCAGCAGTCATGACAGGGGAGCAGATACGCAGTATTTT.

The gene calls are TRBV7-2 and TRBJ2-7; maybe TRBD2 (6 bases). CDR1 SGHTA and CDR2 FQGNSA come from the germline V gene. The CDR3 extends over 13 amino acids. The V and J ends lost 5 bases and 6 bases respectively, with 14 bases between them. CDR3: CASSQGLTLEQYF. The DNA for the CDR3 is TGTGCCAGCAGCCAAGGACTAACCCTCGAGCAGTACTTC.

The chain couples TRBV11-2 to TRBJ2-1; 10 bases agree with TRBD2. The junction had 9 bases not matched to a gene; V was cut back by 4 bases and J by 12 bases. This CDR3 comprises 14 residues. Germline loops: CDR1 SGHAT, CDR2 FQNNGV. CDR3 DNA sequence: TGTGCCAGCAGCTCCGGGACTAGCGTGTTTGGGCAGTTCTTC. Its translation is CASSSGTSVFGQFF.

This rearrangement joins TRBV19 to TRBJ1-1; TRBD1 might be the D (5 bases). The length of the CDR3 is 15 residues. Germline CDR1 is LNHDA and CDR2 is SQIVND (reference sequence). V gave up 4 bases and J gave up 3 bases, with 15 bases separating them. The CDR3 DNA reads as TGTGCCAGTAGTAACTGGGGGGTGCGGGACACTGAAGCTTTCTTT. The encoded protein is CASSNWGVRDTEAFF.

The chain employs TRBV21-1 and TRBJ1-5; the table's D call of TRBD1 was not tested on the DNA. TRBV21-1 is a listed pseudogene. This CDR3 is built from 13 residues. This CDR3 is CARSRQDNQPQHF. The DNA of the CDR3 is TGTGCCAGGAGCCGGCAGGACAATCAGCCCCAGCATTTT.

About this clone itself: Other DNA sequences in this specimen translate into the identical CDR3. CDR3 region: CSVDTDTQYF. Written as DNA, the CDR3 is TGCAGCGTTGACACAGATACGCAGTATTTT. J is TRBJ2-3 and V is TRBV29-1; D unclear. V lost 3 bases, J lost 2 bases, and 0 bases lay in between. The CDR3 is 10 amino acids. The germline V gene has CDR1 SQVTM and CDR2 ANQGSEA.

The V and J genes are TRBV28 and TRBJ2-1; 11 bases are shared with TRBD2. Germline V lookup: CDR1 MDHEN, CDR2 SYDVKM. The V gene end was trimmed by 5 bases and the J gene end by 6 bases; junction bases not matched to a gene: 6. The CDR3 is made up of 15 amino acids. This chain's CDR3 is CASSPLAGVVNEQFF. For the CDR3, the DNA is TGTGCCAGCAGTCCACTAGCGGGAGTGGTCAATGAGCAGTTCTTC. Combining the CDR3 with reference TRBV28 and TRBJ2-1 gives the whole variable domain DVKVTQSSRYLVKRTGEKVFLECVQDMDHENMFWYRQDPGLGLRLIYFSYDVKMKEKGDIPEGYSVSREKKERFSLILESASTNQTSMYLCASSPLAGVVNEQFFGPGTRLTVL.

This clone was seen just once. This same CDR3 is encoded by further DNA sequences in the sample. The chain employs TRBV5-1 and TRBJ2-1; weak D call: TRBD2 (6 bases). This CDR3 comprises 15 residues. V lost 1 base and J lost 0, with 8 bases in between. Germline V gives CDR1 SGHRS, CDR2 YFSETQ. In nucleotides, the CDR3 is TGCGCCAGCAGCTTGAGGGACTCCTCCTACAATGAGCAGTTCTTC. Translating gives CASSLRDSSYNEQFF. The full variable domain, with the rest looked up from reference TRBV5-1 and TRBJ2-1, is KAGVTQTPRYLIKTRGQQVTLSCSPISGHRSVSWYQQTPGQGLQFLFEYFSETQRNKGNFPGRFSGRQFSNSRSEMNVSTLELGDSALYLCASSLRDSSYNEQFFGPGTRLTVL.

The chain couples TRBV4-2 to TRBJ2-7; D unclear. With 2 bases removed from V and 0 bases from J, the gap between germline ends came to 11 bases. Germline CDR1 is LGHNA and CDR2 is YNFKEQ. The CDR3 totals 15 residues. The CDR3 here is CASSQRHTSSYEQYF. CDR3 coding DNA: TGTGCCAGCAGCCAAAGACACACCTCCTCCTACGAGCAGTACTTC.

On this clone itself: The sample holds other DNA sequences that translate to the same CDR3. The genes are TRBV5-4 and TRBJ2-1; 8 bases align to TRBD2. Germline V gene sequence: CDR1 SGHNT, CDR2 YYREEE (reference sequence). V dropped 3 bases and J dropped 1; count of bases not matched to a gene: 3. The CDR3 is 15 amino acids. Written as DNA, the CDR3 is TGTGCCAGCAGCTCTTTAGCGGGGTCCTACAATGAGCAGTTCTTC. Amino acid sequence: CASSSLAGSYNEQFF.

The rearrangement uses TRBV2 and TRBJ2-1; TRBD2 agrees at 9 bases. Per the germline V gene, CDR1 is SNHLY and CDR2 is FYNNEI. J was trimmed by 15 bases and V by 2 bases; bases with no gene match: 2. This CDR3 comprises 11 residues. The CDR3 DNA sequence: TGTGCCAGCAGTGAACGCGGGAGGGGGTTCTTC. It codes for CASSERGRGFF.